The next 21 T cell receptor beta chains were all read from a single sample in a study of shared clonotypes between healthy human individuals. The repertoire was sequenced with immunoSEQ multiplex PCR; TCRdb's copy has only in-frame clones and lacks some. The sample yields about 2.4 million clones, 93% seen once. The sequenced sample consisted of naive CD4+ T cells from PBMCs. Specified subset: CD45RA+ positively selected. These receptors came from a man between 18 and 35 years old in good health. Some clones in this sample may be carry-over from other donors' samples.

The V and J genes are TRBV6-1 and TRBJ1-5; no clear D gene. Trimming took 6 bases from V and 4 from J, leaving 7 bases between them. The CDR3 sequence is 12 residues long. Germline CDR1 and CDR2: MNHNS and SASEGT. This CDR3 reads CASRAENQPQHF. CDR3 coding DNA: TGTGCCAGCAGGGCGGAGAATCAGCCCCAGCATTTT.

This chain links TRBV11-2 with TRBJ2-1, with 8 bases identical to TRBD2. The junction had 7 bases not matched to a gene; V was cut back by 3 bases and J by 0 bases. Germline CDR1 is SGHAT and CDR2 is FQNNGV. This CDR3 comprises 17 residues. CDR3 in amino acids: CASSLGSGSPSYNEQFF. The CDR3 coding sequence is TGTGCCAGCAGCTTGGGAAGCGGGAGCCCCTCCTACAATGAGCAGTTCTTC.

CDR3 sequence: CASSLNSGTSKNIQYF. For the CDR3, the DNA is TGTGCCAGCAGCCTCAACTCCGGGACTTCCAAAAACATTCAGTACTTC. The chain couples TRBV5-5 to TRBJ2-4; TRBD2 is a possible D gene (6 bases). V lost 4 bases and J 2 bases, leaving 16 bases between the germline ends. The CDR3 has 16 amino acids. Germline values: CDR1 SGHKS, CDR2 YYEKEE (reference sequence).

As to this clone: Different DNA sequences within this sample yield the same CDR3. The V and J genes are TRBV9 and TRBJ2-2; 10 nucleotides match TRBD2. The CDR3 has 16 amino acids. The V gene's germline CDR1 is SGDLS and CDR2 YYNGEE. V was clipped by 3 bases and J by 0 bases; unmatched bases: 2. The CDR3: CASSGTSGSNTGELFF. DNA for the CDR3: TGTGCCAGCAGCGGGACTAGCGGTTCGAACACCGGGGAGCTGTTTTTT.

This chain connects TRBV5-1 to TRBJ2-1; 8 bases match TRBD1. J gave up 8 bases and V 4 bases, and 5 bases lay outside the gene matches. CDR1 and CDR2 from the germline V gene are SGHRS and YFSETQ. CDR3 length equals 13 residues. The chain's CDR3 is CASSPRTGYEQFF. The CDR3, as DNA: TGCGCCAGCAGCCCCCGGACAGGGTATGAGCAGTTCTTC.

In its sample, this clone was seen a few times. The gene calls are TRBV30 and TRBJ1-1, with TRBD1 as a possible D gene (5 bases). This CDR3 region has 13 residues. V dropped 2 bases and J dropped 4 bases, with 11 bases sitting between them. CDR1 and CDR2 from the germline V gene are GTSNPN and SVGIG (reference sequence). This CDR3 reads CAWSTQGGTEAFF. CDR3 bases: TGTGCCTGGAGTACGCAGGGAGGCACTGAAGCTTTCTTT.

CDR3 residues: CASSGGGPGAGTDTQYF. CDR3 sequence (DNA): TGTGCCAGCAGTGGGGGGGGACCTGGGGCAGGGACAGATACGCAGTATTTT. The chain couples TRBV25-1 to TRBJ2-3; 7 bases align to TRBD2. This CDR3 has 17 residues. The germline V gene encodes CDR1 MGHDK and CDR2 SYGVNS. Trimming at V came to 4 bases and at J to 3 bases, leaving 13 bases not matched to a gene.

The chain combines TRBV2 with TRBJ2-2; no clear D gene. V was trimmed by 8 bases and J by 0 bases, leaving 10 bases between them. The CDR3 length is 14 residues. Germline CDR1 SNHLY, CDR2 FYNNEI. The CDR3 region has the DNA TGTGCCAGCTTTGAAAGGCCGAACACCGGGGAGCTGTTTTTT. The encoded protein is CASFERPNTGELFF.

The chain uses TRBV5-1 and TRBJ2-5, with 10 positions matching TRBD2. Germline V gene sequence: CDR1 SGHRS, CDR2 YFSETQ. The trim removed 3 bases at V and 1 base at J, leaving 9 bases unmatched. This CDR3 is built from 17 residues. This CDR3 is CASSSVPRTSGQETQYF. CDR3 sequence (DNA): TGCGCCAGCAGCTCCGTGCCGCGGACTAGCGGCCAAGAGACCCAGTACTTC.

As concerns this clone: Other DNA sequences in this sample translate to the same CDR3. V is TRBV28 and J is TRBJ2-7; D is ambiguous. V was trimmed by 2 bases and J by 7 bases, leaving 3 bases between them. Germline V gene data show CDR1 as MDHEN and CDR2 as SYDVKM. The CDR3 has 10 amino acids. The CDR3 DNA reads as TGTGCCAGCAGTTTAGAAGAGCAGTACTTC. It encodes CASSLEEQYF.

This clone was observed once. The V and J genes are TRBV10-3 and TRBJ2-1, with TRBD2 matching 9 bases. The CDR3 has 15 amino acids. Germline V gene lookup returns CDR1 ENHRY and CDR2 SYGVKD. V gave up 1 base and J gave up 3 bases; unmatched junction bases: 1. Here the CDR3 DNA reads TGTGCCATCAGTGAGTTGACTAGCGGCTACAATGAGCAGTTCTTC. Its protein product is CAISELTSGYNEQFF.

This chain uses TRBV28 with TRBJ1-1, with 8 positions matching TRBD1. The trim removed 1 base at V and 11 bases at J, leaving 18 bases unmatched. Germline CDR1 MDHEN, CDR2 SYDVKM. This CDR3 has 17 amino acids. CDR3 in amino acids: CASSLLVRQGKKVGAFF. The CDR3 DNA is TGTGCCAGCAGTTTATTGGTTAGACAGGGGAAGAAAGTAGGGGCTTTCTTT.

To note about this clone: The sample holds other DNA sequences that translate to the same CDR3. The V and J genes are TRBV2 and TRBJ2-5; tentative D call: TRBD2 (5 bases). The J call is doubtful: the DNA matches TRBJ2-7 better. Germline V gives CDR1 SNHLY, CDR2 FYNNEI. The CDR3 sequence is 13 residues long. In DNA, the CDR3 is TGTGCCAGCAGTACCTCGGGGACCTACGAGCAGTACTTC. Its translation: CASSTSGTYEQYF.

The rearrangement links TRBV10-2 to TRBJ1-4; possibly TRBD1 for D (6 bases). The CDR3 sequence is 14 residues long. The V gene lost 8 bases and the J gene lost 5 bases, with 15 bases spanning the gap. CDR1 WSHSY and CDR2 SAAADI come from the germline V gene. The DNA of the CDR3 is TGCGCCAGCCGGGGGCGCGCGTTCAATGAAAAACTGTTTTTT. It codes for CASRGRAFNEKLFF.

The DNA for the CDR3 is TGTGCCAGCGCCTTTTTGCCCCTAGAAAAACTGTTTTTT. It specifies CASAFLPLEKLFF. V and J are TRBV2 and TRBJ1-4; D is uncertain. CDR3 length: 13 residues. V was clipped by 8 bases and J by 8 bases, with 15 bases between them. Germline CDR1 is SNHLY and CDR2 is FYNNEI.

Only one count was recorded for this clone. The chain has TRBV6-1 and TRBJ2-2, with TRBD2 matching over 7 bases. Germline CDR1 is MNHNS and CDR2 is SASEGT. V shed 8 bases, J shed 7 bases, and the junction held 10 bases outside the gene matches. This CDR3 comprises 14 residues. CDR3 coding DNA: TGTGCCAGCGGAATCGAGCGGGACTTCGGGGAGCTGTTTTTT. It specifies CASGIERDFGELFF.

The CDR3 bases are TGTGCCAGCAGCTTACAGGCATACTCCTATAATTCACCCCTCCACTTT. Protein product: CASSLQAYSYNSPLHF. The chain couples TRBV11-2 to TRBJ1-6; no definite D call. Germline CDR1 reads SGHAT; CDR2 reads FQNNGV. There are 16 residues in the CDR3. The V end lost 2 bases, the J end lost 0 bases, and 8 bases lay between the germline ends.

This sequence joins TRBV10-1 and TRBJ2-7; 7 bases match TRBD2. The V gene end was trimmed by 11 bases and the J gene end by 6 bases; junction bases not matched to a gene: 13. Germline V gene sequence: CDR1 WNHNN, CDR2 SYGVQD (reference sequence). The CDR3 consists of 13 residues. CDR3 region: CAVGEGRSGEQYF. CDR3 coding DNA: TGCGCCGTCGGGGAGGGGAGGTCGGGCGAGCAGTACTTC.

The V call is TRBV28, the J call TRBJ1-5, with a weak D call TRBD1 (6 bases). The CDR3 has 17 amino acids. Trimming cost V 1 base and J 3 bases, with 16 bases left between them. Germline CDR1 and CDR2: MDHEN and SYDVKM. The CDR3 sequence is CASSLFGTRSPNQPQHF. The CDR3 coding sequence is TGTGCCAGCAGTTTATTCGGGACAAGGAGCCCCAATCAGCCCCAGCATTTT.

The gene calls are TRBV18 and TRBJ1-1, with D perhaps matching TRBD1 (6 bases). Trimming removed 4 bases from V and 0 bases from J, with 12 bases in between. CDR1 is KGHSH, CDR2 LQKENI, per germline. CDR3 length: 15 amino acids. The DNA for the CDR3 is TGTGCCAGCTCACAGTCAGGGGCCATGAACACTGAAGCTTTCTTT. Protein: CASSQSGAMNTEAFF.

The chain combines TRBV6-6 with TRBJ2-5; TRBD2 agrees at 10 bases. The CDR3 is 15 residues long. Trimming removed 2 bases from V and 5 bases from J; junction bases left unmatched: 5. The germline CDR1 and CDR2 sequences are MNHNY and SVGAGI (reference sequence). For the CDR3, the DNA is TGTGCCAGCAGTTACCGAGCGGGAGGGGTTGAGACCCAGTACTTC. Translated: CASSYRAGGVETQYF.